These 20 T cell receptor beta chains were sequenced from one sample in a study of T cell clonality in common variable immunodeficiency. Sequencing was performed with immunoSEQ multiplex PCR; in TCRdb, only in-frame clones are kept and a portion is missing. Sampling found roughly 57,000 clones, none seen once. Sequenced material: peripheral blood mononuclear cells. Every receptor here comes from a person aged 18 to 70 in good health.

This clone showed up many times. The CDR3 end lies 3 residues beyond the end of the read and is filled in from the germline J gene. The genes are TRBV18 and TRBJ2-7; the match to TRBD2 covers 8 bases. Trimming cost V 4 bases and J 5 bases; bases outside gene matches: 7. The germline V gene has CDR1 KGHSH and CDR2 LQKENI. The CDR3 runs 14 residues. The CDR3 reads CASSLGLVNDEQYF. The part of the CDR3 DNA that was read is TGTGCCAGCTCACTGGGACTAGTTAACGACGAG.

A remark on this clone: One junction end disagrees with the germline gene, perhaps due to a read error. The read terminates 3 residues before the CDR3 end, so the remaining end is supplied by the germline J gene. The chain combines TRBV7-9 with TRBJ2-7; D might be TRBD2 (6 bases). From germline, CDR1 is SEHNR and CDR2 FQNEAQ (reference sequence). This CDR3 has 15 residues. The DNA read from the CDR3 is TGTCCCAGCAGCTTAGATACCGAGCGGGTCTACGAG. This encodes CPSSLDTERVYE. The CDR3 in its entirety is CPSSLDTERVYEQYF.

This clone was counted ten times or more. The read is 3 residues too short to cover the CDR3 end, so that end is filled in from the germline J gene. The chain carries TRBV5-4 and TRBJ1-2; weak D call: TRBD1 (5 bases). Germline values: CDR1 SGHNT, CDR2 YYREEE (reference sequence). The CDR3 consists of 15 residues. V lost 4 bases and J 2 bases, leaving 15 bases between the germline ends. This chain's CDR3 is CASSRRGGPNYGYTF. The CDR3 bases that were read are TGTGCCAGCAGCCGAAGGGGAGGGCCGAACTATGGC.

At least ten counts were recorded for this clone. The sequence runs out 3 residues before the end of the CDR3; the remainder is reconstructed from the germline J gene. The V gene is TRBV19, the J gene TRBJ1-5; unclear D gene. This CDR3 is built from 14 residues. Germline assignment: CDR1 LNHDA and CDR2 SQIVND (reference sequence). Between the trimmed V and J ends, which lost 4 bases and 3 bases, there was a span of 10 bases. CDR3 protein: CASSNGQFNQPQHF. The CDR3 bases that were read are TGTGCCAGTAGTAATGGGCAGTTCAATCAGCCC. Supplemented by reference TRBV19 and TRBJ1-5, the full variable domain reads DGGITQSPKYLFRKEGQNVTLSCEQNLNHDAMYWYRQDPGQGLRLIYYSQIVNDFQKGDIAEGYSVSREKKESFPLTVTSAQKNPTAFYLCASSNGQFNQPQHFGDGTRLSIL.

This clone showed up many times. Read sequence stops 3 residues before the CDR3 end, and the germline J gene provides the missing end. The rearrangement links TRBV7-9 to TRBJ1-2; D remains ambiguous. There are 12 residues in the CDR3. Germline-derived CDR1 and CDR2 are SEHNR and FQNEAQ (reference sequence). The germline V and J ends were trimmed by 5 bases and 2 bases, with 6 bases remaining between them. The CDR3 sequence is CASSPQNYGYTF. Incomplete CDR3 DNA: TGTGCCAGCAGCCCACAGAACTATGGC.

This clone came up many times. With the read ending 3 residues before the CDR3 end, the germline J gene is used to fill in that end. V gene TRBV19 combines with J gene TRBJ2-3; 11 positions agree with TRBD1. Germline V gene sequence: CDR1 LNHDA, CDR2 SQIVND (reference sequence). Trimming cost V 3 bases and J 4 bases; bases outside gene matches: 3. The CDR3 length is 15 residues. The CDR3 sequence is CASSILGQGADTQYF. The sequenced CDR3 bases are TGTGCCAGTAGTATCTTGGGACAGGGGGCAGATACG.

This clone was picked up many times. The read stops 3 residues short of the end of the CDR3; the missing end is completed from the germline J gene. V is TRBV2 and J is TRBJ2-7; D is uncertain. Trimming took 4 bases from V and 4 from J, leaving 5 bases between them. This CDR3 contains 11 residues. The germline gives CDR1 SNHLY, CDR2 FYNNEI. CDR3 loop: CASSAEYEQYF. Incomplete CDR3 DNA: TGTGCCAGCAGTGCAGAATACGAG.

The table lists this clone with many counts. Read coverage stops 3 residues before the CDR3 terminus; the germline J gene supplies the remainder. The V gene is TRBV18, the J gene TRBJ1-2, with 11 positions matching TRBD1. V was clipped by 7 bases and J by 6 bases; unmatched bases: 7. The germline CDR1 and CDR2 sequences are KGHSH and LQKENI. CDR3 length equals 14 residues. The sequenced CDR3 bases are TGTGCCAGCTGGAATTCGGGACAGGGGGATGGC. This encodes CASWNSGQGDG. The whole CDR3 protein is CASWNSGQGDGYTF.

This clone was seen repeatedly, ten times or more. The read terminates 3 residues ahead of where the CDR3 ends, so the germline J gene completes it. The V gene is TRBV7-9, the J gene TRBJ2-3, with D possibly matching TRBD2 (5 bases). V lost 1 base, J lost 5 bases, and 13 bases lay in between. Germline V gene lookup returns CDR1 SEHNR and CDR2 FQNEAQ (reference sequence). The CDR3 extends over 15 amino acids. Partial CDR3 DNA: TGTGCCAGCAGCTTAGTCTCAGCGGTCAGAGATACG. Encoded protein: CASSLVSAVRDT. The whole CDR3 protein reads CASSLVSAVRDTQYF.

This clone was seen at least ten times. The CDR3 end lies 3 residues beyond the end of the read and is filled in from the germline J gene. The chain is built from TRBV7-9 and TRBJ2-5; TRBD2 agrees at 8 bases. The germline V gene encodes CDR1 SEHNR and CDR2 FQNEAQ (reference sequence). J was trimmed by 4 bases and V by 0 bases; bases with no gene match: 1. The CDR3 sequence is 14 residues long. CDR3 loop: CASSLALAGETQYF. The part of the CDR3 DNA that was read is TGTGCCAGCAGCTTAGCCCTAGCGGGAGAGACC.

This clone was seen many times. The DNA ends 3 residues before the CDR3 does, and the rest of the CDR3 is filled in from the germline J gene. This chain connects TRBV7-3 to TRBJ1-1; maybe TRBD1 (5 bases). Trimming took off 5 bases at V and 0 bases at J, with 10 bases between the two ends. This CDR3 is 14 amino acids long. From germline, CDR1 is SGHTA and CDR2 FQGTGA. The sequenced CDR3 bases are TGTGCCAGCAGCCAAGGGGCGTTGAACACTGAA. Its translation: CASSQGALNTE. Given in full, the CDR3 is CASSQGALNTEAFF.

This clone has a count of ten or more. The read comes to an end 3 residues before the CDR3 does, leaving the germline J gene to fill in the end. The genes are TRBV20-1 and TRBJ2-3; 9 nucleotides align to TRBD1. CDR1 is DFQATT, CDR2 SNEGSKA, per germline (reference sequence). Trimming cost V 5 bases and J 2 bases; bases outside gene matches: 2. The CDR3 totals 13 residues. CDR3 bases read: TGCAGTGCTGGGACAGGGCTCACAGATACG. It is translated as CSAGTGLTDT. The whole CDR3 protein is CSAGTGLTDTQYF.

Ten or more counts support this clone. With the read ending 3 residues before the CDR3 end, the germline J gene is used to fill in that end. The chain uses TRBV20-1 and TRBJ1-5, with TRBD1 matching 7 bases. The CDR3 is 13 amino acids. CDR1 is DFQATT, CDR2 SNEGSKA, per germline (reference sequence). Germline trimming cut 6 bases from V and 2 bases from J; bases unmatched to any gene: 4. CDR3 protein: CSATGQRNQPQHF. The CDR3 DNA, read in part, is TGCAGTGCCACGGGACAGCGCAATCAGCCC.

This clone was picked up many times. Coverage ceases 3 residues before the CDR3 finishes, and the germline J gene fills in the end. The chain carries TRBV11-3 and TRBJ2-1; maybe TRBD2 (5 bases). V dropped 2 bases and J dropped 6 bases, with 11 bases sitting between them. Per germline, CDR1 SGHNT and CDR2 YENEEA. CDR3 length: 14 residues. CDR3 DNA (partial): TGTGCCAGCAGCTTACCAGGTGCGGGCAATGAG. Amino acids: CASSLPGAGNE. The full CDR3 sequence reads CASSLPGAGNEQFF.

As for this clone: The read terminates 3 residues before the CDR3 end, so the remaining end is supplied by the germline J gene. V gene TRBV19 combines with J gene TRBJ2-3; TRBD1 agrees at 7 bases. Germline V lookup: CDR1 LNHDA, CDR2 SQIVND (reference sequence). This CDR3 has 16 residues. The chain's CDR3 is CASSIEQGSRNQPQYF. Partial CDR3 DNA: TGTGCCAGTAGTATAGAACAGGGGAGTCGCAATCAGCCG. Complete variable domain (other parts from reference TRBV19 and TRBJ2-3): DGGITQSPKYLFRKEGQNVTLSCEQNLNHDAMYWYRQDPGQGLRLIYYSQIVNDFQKGDIAEGYSVSREKKESFPLTVTSAQKNPTAFYLCASSIEQGSRNQPQYFGPGTRLTVL.

This clone was found many times. The CDR3 end is not reached by the read, which stops 3 residues before it; the germline J gene fills it in. The chain has TRBV2 and TRBJ2-3; maybe TRBD1 (5 bases). This CDR3 region has 15 residues. Germline values: CDR1 SNHLY, CDR2 FYNNEI. V was cut by 6 bases and J by 7 bases, with 20 bases left in between. CDR3 DNA (partial): TGTGCCAGCAGCCGCAGACAGCCCCCACAATATACG. It codes for CASSRRQPPQYT. The full CDR3 protein reads CASSRRQPPQYTQYF.

This clone was detected a few times. The read terminates 3 residues before the CDR3 end, so the remaining end is supplied by the germline J gene. The genes are TRBV29-1 and TRBJ2-5, with 8 nucleotides matching TRBD2. Germline trimming cut 4 bases from V and 7 bases from J; bases unmatched to any gene: 11. In germline, CDR1 is SQVTM, CDR2 ANQGSEA. The CDR3 runs 14 residues. The CDR3 is CSVGRPDRGGTQYF. The CDR3 DNA, read in part, is TGCAGCGTTGGGAGACCGGACCGGGGGGGGACC.

As for this clone: The read gets to within 3 residues of the CDR3 end, and the germline J gene fills in the rest. The V gene is TRBV16, the J gene TRBJ1-2; 7 bases align to TRBD1. CDR1 is KGHSY and CDR2 is FQNENV in the germline V gene. The CDR3 is 13 amino acids. CDR3 in amino acids: CASTNNRGGGYTF. The DNA read from the CDR3 is TGTGCCAGCACCAACAACAGGGGTGGAGGC.

Turning to this clone: The read falls 3 residues short of the CDR3 end, and the missing part is taken from the germline J gene. This chain links TRBV11-1 with TRBJ2-3; D is unclear. Trimming removed 6 bases at V and 1 base at J, with 11 bases between. This CDR3 contains 14 residues. Germline values: CDR1 SGHAT, CDR2 FQDESV (reference sequence). CDR3 bases read: TGTGCCAGCAGTCTTAAGGGTGGCACAGATACG. This translates into CASSLKGGTDT. The whole CDR3 sequence reads CASSLKGGTDTQYF.

This clone has ten or more counts. At one end the junction does not follow the germline gene, possibly because of a read error. Sequencing ends 3 residues short of the CDR3 end; the germline J gene provides the rest. V and J are TRBV4-2 and TRBJ2-3; 8 bases are shared with TRBD1. The CDR3 contains 16 residues. Germline assignment: CDR1 LGHNA and CDR2 YNFKEQ. CDR3 DNA (partial): TGCGCCAGCAGCCAAGATGGGACAGGAATAACAGATACG. Translation: CASSQDGTGITDT. The entire CDR3 is CASSQDGTGITDTQYF.